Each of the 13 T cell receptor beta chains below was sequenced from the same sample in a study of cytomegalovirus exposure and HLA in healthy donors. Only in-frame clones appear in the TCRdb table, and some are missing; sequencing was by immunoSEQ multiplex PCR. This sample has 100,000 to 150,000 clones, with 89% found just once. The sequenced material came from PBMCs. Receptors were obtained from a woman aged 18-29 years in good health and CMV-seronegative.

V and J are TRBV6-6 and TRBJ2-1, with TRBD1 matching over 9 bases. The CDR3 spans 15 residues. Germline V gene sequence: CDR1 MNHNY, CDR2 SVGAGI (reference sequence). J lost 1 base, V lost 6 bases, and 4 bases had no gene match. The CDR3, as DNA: TGTGCCAGCAGACGAGGACAGGGGTCCTACAATGAGCAGTTCTTC. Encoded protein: CASRRGQGSYNEQFF.

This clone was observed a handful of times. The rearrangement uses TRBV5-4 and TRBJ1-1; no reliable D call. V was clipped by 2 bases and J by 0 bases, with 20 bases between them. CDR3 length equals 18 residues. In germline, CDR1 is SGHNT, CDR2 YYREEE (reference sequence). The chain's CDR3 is CASSFGGRLAGMNTEAFF. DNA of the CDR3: TGTGCCAGCAGCTTCGGCGGTAGACTCGCCGGCATGAACACTGAAGCTTTCTTT. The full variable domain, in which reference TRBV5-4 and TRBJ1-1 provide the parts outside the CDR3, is ETGVTQSPTHLIKTRGQQVTLRCSSQSGHNTVSWYQQALGQGPQFIFQYYREEENGRGNFPPRFSGLQFPNYSSELNVNALELDDSALYLCASSFGGRLAGMNTEAFFGQGTRLTVV.

The CDR3 reads CASSPNQWPTNEKLFF. Written as DNA, the CDR3 is TGTGCCAGCAGTCCAAACCAATGGCCCACTAATGAAAAACTGTTTTTT. The chain carries TRBV27 and TRBJ1-4; D is undetermined. V was pared by 5 bases and J by 2 bases, with 15 bases between. The CDR3 contains 16 residues. Germline loops: CDR1 MNHEY, CDR2 SMNVEV (reference sequence).

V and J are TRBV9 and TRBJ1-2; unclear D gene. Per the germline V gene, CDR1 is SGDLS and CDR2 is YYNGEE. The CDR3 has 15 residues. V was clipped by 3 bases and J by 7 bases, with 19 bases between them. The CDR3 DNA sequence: TGTGCCAGCAGCGCTTCCCTGAGGGTTGAGAGTGGCTACACCTTC. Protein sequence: CASSASLRVESGYTF.

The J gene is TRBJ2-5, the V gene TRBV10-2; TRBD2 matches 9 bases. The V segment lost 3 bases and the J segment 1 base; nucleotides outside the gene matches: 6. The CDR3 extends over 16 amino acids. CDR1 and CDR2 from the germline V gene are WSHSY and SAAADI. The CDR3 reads CASSDYSGGLQETQYF. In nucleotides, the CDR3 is TGCGCCAGCAGTGATTATAGCGGGGGCCTCCAAGAGACCCAGTACTTC.

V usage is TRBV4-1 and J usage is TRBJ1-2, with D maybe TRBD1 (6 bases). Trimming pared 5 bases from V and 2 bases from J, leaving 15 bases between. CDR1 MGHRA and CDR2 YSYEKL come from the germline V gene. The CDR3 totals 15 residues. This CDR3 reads CASSSSGQGNYGYTF. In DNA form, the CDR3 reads TGCGCCAGCAGCTCCTCCGGGCAGGGGAACTATGGCTACACCTTC.

CDR3 bases: TGCGCCAGCCGACCACCTGGGTTGAGGACCGGGGAGCTGTTTTTT. Translating gives CASRPPGLRTGELFF. The gene calls are TRBV5-1 and TRBJ2-2, with D unresolved. V was cut by 7 bases and J by 5 bases, with 18 bases left in between. Germline-derived CDR1 and CDR2 are SGHRS and YFSETQ. This CDR3 is built from 15 residues.

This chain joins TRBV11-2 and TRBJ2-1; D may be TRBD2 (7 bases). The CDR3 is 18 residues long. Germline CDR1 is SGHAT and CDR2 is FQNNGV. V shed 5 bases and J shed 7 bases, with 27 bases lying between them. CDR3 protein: CASSNPPPGGRSGNEQFF. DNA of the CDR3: TGTGCCAGCAGCAACCCCCCCCCGGGGGGCCGGTCGGGGAATGAGCAGTTCTTC.

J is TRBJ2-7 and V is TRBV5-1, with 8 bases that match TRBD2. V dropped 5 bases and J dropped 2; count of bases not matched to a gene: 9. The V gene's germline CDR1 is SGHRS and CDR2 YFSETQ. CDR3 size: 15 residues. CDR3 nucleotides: TGCGCCAGCAGGGACCGTAGCGGGGACCCCTACGAGCAGTACTTC. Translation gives CASRDRSGDPYEQYF.

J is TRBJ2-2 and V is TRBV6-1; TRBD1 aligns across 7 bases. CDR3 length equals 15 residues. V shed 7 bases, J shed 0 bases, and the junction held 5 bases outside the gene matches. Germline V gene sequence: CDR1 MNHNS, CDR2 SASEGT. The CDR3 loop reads CASNPGTANTGELFF. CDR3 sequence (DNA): TGTGCCAGCAACCCCGGGACAGCGAACACCGGGGAGCTGTTTTTT.

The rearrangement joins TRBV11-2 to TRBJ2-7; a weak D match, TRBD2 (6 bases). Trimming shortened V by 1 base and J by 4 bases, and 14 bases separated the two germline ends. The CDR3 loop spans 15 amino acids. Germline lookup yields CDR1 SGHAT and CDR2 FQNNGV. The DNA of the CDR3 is TGTGCCAGCAGCTTAGGAGGGGACTTTTTTTACGAGCAGTACTTC. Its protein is CASSLGGDFFYEQYF.

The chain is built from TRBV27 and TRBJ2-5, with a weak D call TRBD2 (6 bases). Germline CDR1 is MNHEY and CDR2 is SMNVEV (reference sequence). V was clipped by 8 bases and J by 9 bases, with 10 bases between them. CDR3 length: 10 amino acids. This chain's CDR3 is CASGWGAQYF. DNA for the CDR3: TGTGCCAGCGGCTGGGGGGCCCAGTACTTC.

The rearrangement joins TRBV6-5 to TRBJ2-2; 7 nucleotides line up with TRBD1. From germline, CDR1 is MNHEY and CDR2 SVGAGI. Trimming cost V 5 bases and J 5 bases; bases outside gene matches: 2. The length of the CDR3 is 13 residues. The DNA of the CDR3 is TGTGCCAGCAGTGACAGGGAGACCGGGGAGCTGTTTTTT. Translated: CASSDRETGELFF.